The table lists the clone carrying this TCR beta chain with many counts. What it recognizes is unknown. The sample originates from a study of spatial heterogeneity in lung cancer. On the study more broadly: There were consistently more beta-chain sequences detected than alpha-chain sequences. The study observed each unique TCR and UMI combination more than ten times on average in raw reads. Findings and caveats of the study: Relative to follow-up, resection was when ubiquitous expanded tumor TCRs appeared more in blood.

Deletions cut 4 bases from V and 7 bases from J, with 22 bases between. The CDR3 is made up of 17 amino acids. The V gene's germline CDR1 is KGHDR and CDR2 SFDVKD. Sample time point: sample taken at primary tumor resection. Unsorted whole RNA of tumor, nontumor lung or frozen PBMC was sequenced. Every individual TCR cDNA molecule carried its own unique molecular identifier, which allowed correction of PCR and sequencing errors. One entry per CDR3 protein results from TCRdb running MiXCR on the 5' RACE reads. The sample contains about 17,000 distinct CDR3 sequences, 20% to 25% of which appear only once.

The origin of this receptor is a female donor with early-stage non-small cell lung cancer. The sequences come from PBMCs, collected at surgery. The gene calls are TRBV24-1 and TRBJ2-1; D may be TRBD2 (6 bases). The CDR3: CATSETAGQGSMNEQFF. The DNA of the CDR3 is TGTGCCACCAGTGAAACCGCGGGGCAGGGAAGTATGAATGAGCAGTTCTTC.